Presented here are 20 T cell receptor beta chains from one specimen sequenced in a study of blood T cell repertoires in COVID-19. Method: immunoSEQ multiplex PCR; TCRdb's copy keeps in-frame clones and lacks some. The table includes about 230,000 clones, around 86% detected once. Input material: peripheral blood. Every receptor here comes from a man aged 45-65 years with COVID-19, enrolled during active disease.

This chain links TRBV7-8 with TRBJ1-2; possible D gene TRBD1, 5 bases. Germline V gene sequence: CDR1 SGHVS, CDR2 FQNEAQ. The CDR3 runs to 14 residues. Between the trimmed V and J ends, which lost 1 base and 10 bases, there was a span of 16 bases. DNA for the CDR3: TGTGCCAGCAGCTTAGATCAAACAGGAATAATCTACACCTTC. It specifies CASSLDQTGIIYTF.

V is TRBV19 and J is TRBJ1-2, with 8 bases matching TRBD1. Germline lookup yields CDR1 LNHDA and CDR2 SQIVND (reference sequence). The V segment lost 6 bases and the J segment 7 bases; nucleotides outside the gene matches: 10. The CDR3 totals 14 residues. The CDR3 here is CASRFPQGVGGYTF. The DNA of the CDR3 is TGTGCCAGTAGATTTCCACAGGGGGTAGGTGGCTACACCTTC.

The rearrangement joins TRBV29-1 to TRBJ2-5, with TRBD2 identical over 12 bases. Germline CDR1 reads SQVTM; CDR2 reads ANQGSEA. V gave up 6 bases and J gave up 3 bases; unmatched junction bases: 5. The CDR3 extends over 14 amino acids. The CDR3 sequence is CSVQRTSGEETQYF. In nucleotides, the CDR3 is TGCAGCGTCCAAAGGACTAGCGGGGAAGAGACCCAGTACTTC.

The V gene is TRBV5-1, the J gene TRBJ1-4, with D uncertain. The CDR3 is made up of 15 amino acids. Germline-derived CDR1 and CDR2 are SGHRS and YFSETQ. The V gene lost 4 bases and the J gene lost 8 bases, with 18 bases spanning the gap. The CDR3 spells CASSTAATEGEKLFF. In nucleotides, the CDR3 is TGCGCCAGCAGCACCGCGGCTACAGAGGGAGAAAAACTGTTTTTT.

The chain joins TRBV7-8 to TRBJ1-5; D is perhaps TRBD1 (5 bases). The CDR3 consists of 13 residues. Trimming pared 5 bases from V and 1 base from J, leaving 6 bases between. Germline V gene data show CDR1 as SGHVS and CDR2 as FQNEAQ. CDR3 sequence reads: CASSRGSNQPQHF. The DNA for the CDR3 is TGTGCCAGCAGCCGGGGGAGCAATCAGCCCCAGCATTTT.

The chain carries TRBV3-1 (or the pseudogene TRBV3-2) and TRBJ1-2; TRBD1 aligns across 10 bases. The CDR3 length is 14 residues. Germline loops: CDR1 LGHDT, CDR2 YNNKEL (reference sequence). Trimming removed 1 base from V and 8 bases from J; junction bases left unmatched: 4. The CDR3 is CASSQGDRGEGYTF. CDR3 bases: TGTGCCAGCAGCCAAGGGGACAGGGGAGAAGGCTACACCTTC.

The chain links TRBV4-1 to TRBJ1-3, with unresolved D. Germline assignment: CDR1 MGHRA and CDR2 YSYEKL. With 0 bases removed from V and 0 bases from J, the gap between germline ends came to 9 bases. This CDR3 spans 16 amino acids. The CDR3 sequence: CASSQEQSTSGNTIYF. The CDR3 coding sequence is TGCGCCAGCAGCCAAGAACAGAGTACCTCTGGAAACACCATATATTTT.

This clone was counted a few times. The chain joins TRBV5-8 to TRBJ2-7, with a tentative D call TRBD2 (5 bases). The CDR3 sequence is 14 residues long. Trimming cost V 0 bases and J 3 bases, with 10 bases left between them. The V gene's germline CDR1 is SGHTS and CDR2 YDEGEE. CDR3 protein: CASSLEDFLYEQYF. In nucleotides, the CDR3 is TGTGCCAGCAGCTTGGAGGACTTTCTCTACGAGCAGTACTTC.

This chain joins TRBV4-2 and TRBJ2-3; the match to TRBD2 covers 7 bases. This CDR3 is 15 amino acids long. V lost 0 bases to trimming and J lost 1 base; unmatched junction nucleotides: 1. CDR1 and CDR2 (germline): LGHNA, YNFKEQ. The CDR3 bases are TGTGCCAGCAGCCAAGAGGGGGGGGGCACAGATACGCAGTATTTT. It specifies CASSQEGGGTDTQYF.

The CDR3 is CASSQDGGLADSYNEQFF. Here the CDR3 DNA reads TGCGCCAGCAGCCAAGATGGGGGGCTAGCGGATTCCTACAATGAGCAGTTCTTC. This chain uses TRBV4-1 with TRBJ2-1; D might be TRBD2 (7 bases). Germline V lookup: CDR1 MGHRA, CDR2 YSYEKL. V lost 0 bases, J lost 1 base, and 16 bases lay in between. The CDR3 covers 18 residues.

The rearrangement links TRBV28 to TRBJ1-5; TRBD1 aligns across 10 bases. After removal of 9 bases from V and 0 bases from J, the junction contained 11 bases not matched to a gene. Per the germline V gene, CDR1 is MDHEN and CDR2 is SYDVKM. CDR3 length equals 17 residues. The CDR3 nucleotides read TGTGCCAGTAGAAACCGGGACAGGGGATATAGCAATCAGCCCCAGCATTTT. Translation: CASRNRDRGYSNQPQHF. Using reference TRBV28 and TRBJ1-5 for the parts outside the CDR3, the full variable domain is DVKVTQSSRYLVKRTGEKVFLECVQDMDHENMFWYRQDPGLGLRLIYFSYDVKMKEKGDIPEGYSVSREKKERFSLILESASTNQTSMYLCASRNRDRGYSNQPQHFGDGTRLSIL.

The chain joins TRBV9 to TRBJ2-1, with 9 bases that match TRBD2. CDR1 and CDR2 (germline): SGDLS, YYNGEE. The ends lost 0 bases at V and 7 bases at J; junction bases unmatched: 8. The CDR3 runs 16 residues. The CDR3 DNA reads as TGTGCCAGCAGCGTAGGAAGTAGCGGGAGTTCTAATGAGCAGTTCTTC. This codes for CASSVGSSGSSNEQFF.

This sequence joins TRBV18 and TRBJ2-7; TRBD1 matches at 10 bases. Germline CDR1 KGHSH, CDR2 LQKENI. CDR3 size: 14 residues. V lost 2 bases, J lost 4 bases, and 2 bases stayed unmatched. The CDR3 DNA sequence: TGTGCCAGCTCACCAGGGACAGGGGTTTACGAGCAGTACTTC. Encoded protein: CASSPGTGVYEQYF.

The rearrangement links TRBV7-2 to TRBJ2-7; 9 bases align to TRBD2. The CDR3 extends over 16 amino acids. CDR1 is SGHTA and CDR2 is FQGNSA in the germline V gene. Unmatched junction bases numbered 11, after V lost 4 bases and J lost 4 bases. DNA for the CDR3: TGTGCCAGCAGCTCCACCCCCGGGACTAGCACATACGAGCAGTACTTC. As protein: CASSSTPGTSTYEQYF.

This chain connects TRBV27 to TRBJ2-1, with D possibly matching TRBD1 (6 bases). Trimming removed 8 bases from V and 0 bases from J, with 23 bases in between. There are 18 residues in the CDR3. Germline assignment: CDR1 MNHEY and CDR2 SMNVEV (reference sequence). The CDR3: CASAGDQTGPSSYNEQFF. CDR3 DNA: TGTGCCAGCGCCGGAGACCAGACAGGCCCTAGCTCCTACAATGAGCAGTTCTTC.

This clone showed up just once. The genes are TRBV7-3 and TRBJ1-1, with 9 bases lining up with TRBD1. Germline CDR1 is SGHTA and CDR2 is FQGTGA. Unmatched junction bases numbered 2, after V lost 0 bases and J lost 3 bases. The CDR3 runs to 15 residues. The CDR3 nucleotides are TGTGCCAGCAGCTTAACAGGGACAGGGTACACTGAAGCTTTCTTT. It specifies CASSLTGTGYTEAFF. The full variable domain, in which reference TRBV7-3 and TRBJ1-1 provide the parts outside the CDR3, is GAGVSQTPSNKVTEKGKYVELRCDPISGHTALYWYRQSLGQGPEFLIYFQGTGAADDSGLPNDRFFAVRPEGSVSTLKIQRTERGDSAVYLCASSLTGTGYTEAFFGQGTRLTVV.

The chain links TRBV28 to TRBJ2-1; the match to TRBD2 covers 11 bases. The J segment lost 0 bases and the V segment lost 7 bases, leaving 5 bases of the junction unmatched. Germline V gene data show CDR1 as MDHEN and CDR2 as SYDVKM. The CDR3 has 16 amino acids. The CDR3 DNA reads TGTGCCAGCACCGAAGGACTAGCGGGCTCCTACAATGAGCAGTTCTTC. It encodes CASTEGLAGSYNEQFF.

J is TRBJ1-5 and V is TRBV6-5; tentative D call: TRBD1 (5 bases). The CDR3 runs 13 residues. Trimming removed 7 bases at V and 5 bases at J, with 12 bases between. Germline CDR1 reads MNHEY; CDR2 reads SVGAGI. The CDR3 DNA is TGTGCCAGCACCCAGAGCAGGGATCAGCCCCAGCATTTT. Its translation is CASTQSRDQPQHF.

The rearrangement joins TRBV19 to TRBJ1-1; 9 positions match TRBD1. Germline V gene lookup returns CDR1 LNHDA and CDR2 SQIVND (reference sequence). CDR3 size: 17 residues. V lost 10 bases to trimming and J lost 0 bases; unmatched junction nucleotides: 15. CDR3 sequence reads: CATSSGTGFHLNTEAFF. CDR3 DNA: TGTGCCACCTCCTCCGGGACAGGGTTTCACCTGAACACTGAAGCTTTCTTT.

CDR3 loop: CASSLRDINSPLHF. The CDR3 coding sequence is TGTGCCAGCAGCTTGCGGGACATTAATTCACCCCTCCACTTT. The chain uses TRBV5-6 and TRBJ1-6, with D possibly TRBD1 on 6 matching bases. The CDR3 consists of 14 residues. The V and J ends lost 1 base and 6 bases respectively, with 8 bases between them. Germline V gene sequence: CDR1 SGHDT, CDR2 YYEEEE.